The 18 T cell receptor beta chains below were found in one sample sequenced in a study of blood T cells in healthy people across ages. Then a second PCR, running about 7 to 11 cycles, was carried out with a sample-barcoded 5' primer and a J-beta primer mix. In TCRdb, the 5' RACE reads were re-called with MiXCR into one record per CDR3 protein. The sample has over 600,000 distinct CDR3 sequences, around half seen once. Source material: blood. These receptors originate from an elderly man in good health.

Regarding this clonotype: A much larger clone lies a single base off, so this may be a read error. The chain joins TRBV12-3 or TRBV12-4 to TRBJ2-1, with 8 bases fitting TRBD2. CDR3 size: 14 residues. Losses at the gene ends were 5 bases for V and 11 bases for J; bases not matched to a gene: 11. CDR3 protein: CASSATLAANKQFF. CDR3 DNA sequence: TGTGCCAGCAGTGCGACACTAGCGGCAAATAAGCAGTTCTTC.

Concerning this clonotype: Being one base from a much bigger clone, this may be a read error. The chain has TRBV3-1 and TRBJ2-7; no clear D. Germline loops: CDR1 LGHDT, CDR2 YNNKEL (reference sequence). The CDR3 contains 11 residues. V was trimmed by 1 base and J by 12 bases, leaving 10 bases between them. The CDR3 loop is CASSQAEIRYF. DNA for the CDR3: TGTGCCAGCAGCCAAGCTGAAATCCGGTACTTC.

This sequence joins TRBV27 and TRBJ2-7, with D possibly matching TRBD1 (6 bases). The germline V gene encodes CDR1 MNHEY and CDR2 SMNVEV (reference sequence). This CDR3 comprises 15 residues. Deletions cut 1 base from V and 3 bases from J, with 13 bases between. CDR3 nucleotides: TGTGCCAGCAGTTTATACCTTACAGGGTACTACGAGCAGTACTTC. It translates to CASSLYLTGYYEQYF.

The chain couples TRBV2 to TRBJ2-5; D gene unclear. Germline V CDR1 and CDR2: SNHLY, FYNNEI. The V end was cut by 7 bases, the J end by 11 bases, with 14 bases between. The CDR3 is made up of 11 amino acids. The CDR3 loop reads CASTEMGEQYF. The CDR3 DNA reads TGTGCCAGCACGGAGATGGGTGAGCAGTACTTC.

This clonotype turned up a few times. The chain combines TRBV12-3 or TRBV12-4 with TRBJ2-1; TRBD2 aligns across 9 bases. The J segment lost 5 bases and the V segment lost 10 bases, leaving 9 bases of the junction unmatched. This CDR3 is 14 amino acids long. The CDR3 spells CATNVVAGDNEQFF. The CDR3 DNA sequence: TGTGCCACCAACGTCGTAGCGGGGGACAATGAGCAGTTCTTC.

This sequence joins TRBV7-9 and TRBJ2-3, with 10 bases fitting TRBD1. The CDR3 loop spans 16 amino acids. CDR1 SEHNR and CDR2 FQNEAQ come from the germline V gene (reference sequence). The V segment lost 4 bases and the J segment 2 bases; nucleotides outside the gene matches: 6. The chain's CDR3 is CASSSDRGQNTDTQYF. The CDR3 coding sequence is TGTGCCAGCAGCTCTGACAGGGGGCAAAACACAGATACGCAGTATTTT.

CDR3 nucleotide sequence: TGTGCCAGCAGTTTTTCGGCCGGGACAGGGGCTCCCCAGCATTTT. This codes for CASSFSAGTGAPQHF. This chain connects TRBV12-3 or TRBV12-4 to TRBJ1-5, with TRBD1 matching 10 bases. The V gene end was trimmed by 3 bases and the J gene end by 10 bases; junction bases not matched to a gene: 9. This CDR3 region has 15 residues.

This clonotype was seen just once. The chain carries TRBV12-3 or TRBV12-4 and TRBJ2-1, with TRBD1 matching over 7 bases. This CDR3 region has 13 residues. J gave up 9 bases and V 2 bases, and 4 bases lay outside the gene matches. The CDR3 is CASSLIQGSEQFF. CDR3 coding DNA: TGTGCCAGCAGTTTAATACAGGGGAGTGAGCAGTTCTTC.

This clonotype has only a few counts. CDR3: CSATRQGLGAYNEQFF. The CDR3 nucleotides are TGCAGTGCAACACGCCAGGGATTGGGGGCCTACAATGAGCAGTTCTTC. The chain is built from TRBV20-1 and TRBJ2-1; D might be TRBD1 or TRBD2, each matching 5 bases. Between the trimmed V and J ends, which lost 6 bases and 2 bases, there was a span of 20 bases. Germline CDR1 is DFQATT and CDR2 is SNEGSKA (reference sequence). The CDR3 runs 16 residues.

This chain connects TRBV27 to TRBJ1-4; D unclear. Germline assignment: CDR1 MNHEY and CDR2 SMNVEV (reference sequence). CDR3 length equals 13 residues. V gave up 4 bases and J gave up 11 bases, with 14 bases separating them. CDR3 nucleotide sequence: TGTGCCAGCAGTTCAATAGAGGGTACGAAACTGTTTTTT. It codes for CASSSIEGTKLFF.

The chain uses TRBV7-2 and TRBJ2-7; D is uncertain. In germline, CDR1 is SGHTA, CDR2 FQGNSA. The germline V and J ends were trimmed by 2 bases and 0 bases, with 5 bases remaining between them. The length of the CDR3 is 13 residues. The CDR3 DNA follows: TGTGCCAGCAGCTTATTCGACTCCTACGAGCAGTACTTC. Amino acids: CASSLFDSYEQYF.

The chain recombines TRBV5-1 with TRBJ1-2, with 10 bases identical to TRBD1. The CDR3 spans 14 residues. The J segment lost 7 bases and the V segment lost 7 bases, leaving 10 bases of the junction unmatched. Germline loops: CDR1 SGHRS, CDR2 YFSETQ. Here the CDR3 DNA reads TGCGCCAGCGGCTGGGACAGGGGCCTGGGTGGCTACACCTTC. Its translation: CASGWDRGLGGYTF.

This clonotype was counted a few times. The chain uses TRBV5-5 and TRBJ2-7, with 7 bases that match TRBD2. V dropped 1 base and J dropped 3; count of bases not matched to a gene: 4. CDR3 length equals 14 residues. Germline V gene data show CDR1 as SGHKS and CDR2 as YYEKEE (reference sequence). The CDR3 coding sequence is TGTGCCAGCAGCTTGACCGCTAGCGGCTACGAGCAGTACTTC. Translating it yields CASSLTASGYEQYF.

The table lists this clonotype with many counts. This rearrangement joins TRBV11-2 to TRBJ2-7, with 8 nucleotides matching TRBD2. V lost 2 bases and J lost 7; bases outside the gene matches: 10. The CDR3 has 15 amino acids. Germline-derived CDR1 and CDR2 are SGHAT and FQNNGV. CDR3 protein: CASSLPLSGSGEQYF. Written as DNA, the CDR3 is TGTGCCAGCAGCTTACCCCTCAGCGGGAGCGGAGAGCAGTACTTC.

This clonotype was detected a few times. The chain recombines TRBV20-1 with TRBJ2-1, with D possibly being TRBD2 (5 bases). V lost 3 bases, J lost 6 bases, and 15 bases lay in between. This CDR3 contains 14 residues. Germline V gene data show CDR1 as DFQATT and CDR2 as SNEGSKA (reference sequence). This CDR3 is CSASSVGAVNEQFF. In nucleotides, the CDR3 is TGCAGTGCTAGTTCGGTGGGAGCGGTCAATGAGCAGTTCTTC.

The chain has TRBV29-1 and TRBJ2-4; possibly TRBD1 for D (6 bases). The J call may be in error: the DNA end matches TRBJ2-7 better. The CDR3 extends over 14 amino acids. Looked up from germline, CDR1 is SQVTM and CDR2 is ANQGSEA. The DNA of the CDR3 is TGCAGCGTTGAAGGGGCCGGACAGCCCTACGAGCAGTACTTC. Residues: CSVEGAGQPYEQYF.

The chain recombines TRBV28 with TRBJ1-4; 10 bases map to TRBD1. Trimming took 6 bases from V and 5 from J; bases not matched to a gene: 6. The CDR3 is 15 amino acids. Germline assignment: CDR1 MDHEN and CDR2 SYDVKM. CDR3 sequence reads: CASRAGTGENEKLFF. As DNA, the CDR3 is TGTGCCAGCAGAGCCGGGACAGGGGAAAATGAAAAACTGTTTTTT.

J is TRBJ2-5 and V is TRBV5-1; possible D gene TRBD1, 6 bases. This CDR3 contains 14 residues. V lost 4 bases and J lost 5, with 15 bases in between. The germline V gene encodes CDR1 SGHRS and CDR2 YFSETQ. As DNA, the CDR3 is TGCGCCAGCAGCAGGTCTAGGGGGTCGGAGACCCAGTACTTC. This sequence encodes CASSRSRGSETQYF.